The source of this TCR beta chain is a study of CD8 T cells in ankylosing spondylitis. Each CDR3 protein gets one entry after TCRdb re-called the 5' RACE reads with MiXCR. The sample lists approximately 88,000 distinct CDR3 sequences, around 9.4% occurring once. Sequenced material: blood, either unsorted or a sorted T cell fraction (not recorded which). The clonotype was recovered from a male donor with ankylosing spondylitis or in good health (not recorded which).

CDR3 in DNA: TGTGCCAGCAGCGGGGTGGGACAGGGGGAATACGAGCAGTACTTC. This sequence encodes CASSGVGQGEYEQYF. The rearrangement links TRBV6-1 to TRBJ2-7; 11 bases fit TRBD1. The V segment lost 6 bases and the J segment 4 bases; nucleotides outside the gene matches: 8. There are 15 residues in the CDR3. Per germline, CDR1 MNHNS and CDR2 SASEGT.